This T cell receptor beta chain comes out of a study of shared clonotypes between healthy human individuals. Background on the study: Donors consisted of two women and a few men between 18 and 49.

CD45RO-negative cells were positively selected for CCR7, leaving out terminally differentiated effector memory CD45RA+ cells. Overall study results and limits: Among donors, sharing of clonotypes was expected to be affected by sequencing depth.

With respect to this clone: Antigen specificity is unknown.

Genomic DNA from each subset was divided evenly over several immunoSEQ plates. The assay was immunoSEQ multiplex PCR, and TCRdb's table has in-frame clones only and misses some. The table lists around 1.9 million clones, roughly 93% of them singletons. The CDR3 has 14 residues. V was trimmed by 2 bases and J by 4 bases, leaving 9 bases between them. Germline CDR1 MNHEY, CDR2 SMNVEV (reference sequence). The specimen was naive CD8+ T cells from PBMCs. The V call is TRBV27, the J call TRBJ2-4; D may be TRBD1 (5 bases). This receptor was obtained from a man between 18 and 35 years old in good health. Some clones in this sample may be carry-over from other donors' samples. This CDR3 reads CASSLGAAKNIQYF. The CDR3 coding sequence is TGTGCCAGCAGTTTAGGGGCAGCGAAAAACATTCAGTACTTC.